This T cell receptor (beta chain) was sequenced for a study of identical twins. This CDR3 contains 16 residues. Germline assignment: CDR1 SEHNR and CDR2 FQNEAQ (reference sequence). The V and J ends lost 1 base and 0 bases respectively, with 11 bases between them. TCRdb re-derived calls from the 5' RACE reads in MiXCR, one entry per CDR3 protein. The sample contains around 490,000 distinct CDR3 sequences, roughly 13% of which appear only once. The sample also formed part of further work on yellow fever vaccine responses in identical twins.

This chain connects TRBV7-9 to TRBJ2-3; the D is unclear. The TCR was taken from a woman aged 18-29 years in good health. Sequenced sample: CD4+ T cells sorted from blood. CDR3 bases: TGTGCCAGCAGCTTAGAGGCCGTCATAAGCACAGATACGCAGTATTTT. Protein product: CASSLEAVISTDTQYF.